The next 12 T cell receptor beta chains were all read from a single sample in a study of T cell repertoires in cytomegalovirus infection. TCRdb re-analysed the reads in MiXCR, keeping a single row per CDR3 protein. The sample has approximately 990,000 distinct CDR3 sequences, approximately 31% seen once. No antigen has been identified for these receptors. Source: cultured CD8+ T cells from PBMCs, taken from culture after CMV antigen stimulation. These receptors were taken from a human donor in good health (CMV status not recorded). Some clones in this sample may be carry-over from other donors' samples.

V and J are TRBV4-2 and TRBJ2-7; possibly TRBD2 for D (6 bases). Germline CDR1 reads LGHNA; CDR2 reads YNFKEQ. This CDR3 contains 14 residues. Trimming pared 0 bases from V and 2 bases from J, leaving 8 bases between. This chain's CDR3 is CASSQDPGAYEQYF. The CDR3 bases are TGTGCCAGCAGCCAAGATCCGGGAGCCTACGAGCAGTACTTC.

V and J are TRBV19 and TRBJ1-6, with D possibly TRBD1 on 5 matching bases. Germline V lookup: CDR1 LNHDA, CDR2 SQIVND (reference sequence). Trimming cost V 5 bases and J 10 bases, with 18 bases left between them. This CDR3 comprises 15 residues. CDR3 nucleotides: TGTGCCAGTAGTGCCGGGGGACCCGGGGGATCACCCCTCCACTTT. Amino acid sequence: CASSAGGPGGSPLHF.

In DNA form, the CDR3 reads TGTGCCAGCAGCTTTGAGACAGGGGCTGAGCAGTACGTC. It yields the protein CASSFETGAEQYV. The chain is built from TRBV11-2 and TRBJ2-7, with 8 bases aligning to TRBD1. The germline gives CDR1 SGHAT, CDR2 FQNNGV. CDR3 length: 13 residues. The V gene end was trimmed by 3 bases and the J gene end by 7 bases; junction bases not matched to a gene: 5.

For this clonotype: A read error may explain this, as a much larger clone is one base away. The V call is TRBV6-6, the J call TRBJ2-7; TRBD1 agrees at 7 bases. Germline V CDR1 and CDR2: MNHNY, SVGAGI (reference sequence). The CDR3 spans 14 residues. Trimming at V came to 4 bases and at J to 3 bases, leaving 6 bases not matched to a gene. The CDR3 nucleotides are TGTGCCAGCAGTTCTGGAGACAGGGACTACGAGCAGTACGTC. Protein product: CASSSGDRDYEQYV.

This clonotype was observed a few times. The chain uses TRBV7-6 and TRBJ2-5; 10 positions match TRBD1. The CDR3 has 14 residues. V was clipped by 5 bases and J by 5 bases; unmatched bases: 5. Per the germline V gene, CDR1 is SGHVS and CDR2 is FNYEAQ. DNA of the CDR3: TGTGCCAGCAGCATGACAGGGGGCGCGGAGACCCAGTACTTC. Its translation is CASSMTGGAETQYF. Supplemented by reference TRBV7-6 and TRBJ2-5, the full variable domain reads GAGVSQSPRYKVTKRGQDVALRCDPISGHVSLYWYRQALGQGPEFLTYFNYEAQQDKSGLPNDRFSAERPEGSISTLTIQRTEQRDSAMYRCASSMTGGAETQYFGPGTRLLVL.

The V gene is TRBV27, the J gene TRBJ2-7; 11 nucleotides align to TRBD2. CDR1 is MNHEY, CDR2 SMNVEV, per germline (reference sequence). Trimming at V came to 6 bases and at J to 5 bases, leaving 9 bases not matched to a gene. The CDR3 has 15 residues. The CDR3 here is CASSPRPSGGNEQYF. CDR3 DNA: TGTGCCAGCAGCCCCCGCCCTAGCGGGGGGAACGAGCAGTACTTC.

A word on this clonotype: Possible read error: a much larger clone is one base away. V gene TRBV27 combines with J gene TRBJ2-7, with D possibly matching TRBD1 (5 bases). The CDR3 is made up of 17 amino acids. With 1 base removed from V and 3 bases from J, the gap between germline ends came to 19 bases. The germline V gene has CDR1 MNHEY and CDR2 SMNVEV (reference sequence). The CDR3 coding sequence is TGTGCCAGCAGTTTATTACTCCCGGACAAGGGGCACTACGAGCAGTACTTC. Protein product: CASSLLLPDKGHYEQYF.

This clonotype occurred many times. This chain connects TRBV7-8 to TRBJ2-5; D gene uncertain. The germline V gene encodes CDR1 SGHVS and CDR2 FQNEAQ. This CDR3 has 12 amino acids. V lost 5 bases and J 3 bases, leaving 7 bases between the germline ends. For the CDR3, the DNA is TGTGCCAGCAGCCCGTCCGAAGAGACCCAGTACTTC. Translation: CASSPSEETQYF.

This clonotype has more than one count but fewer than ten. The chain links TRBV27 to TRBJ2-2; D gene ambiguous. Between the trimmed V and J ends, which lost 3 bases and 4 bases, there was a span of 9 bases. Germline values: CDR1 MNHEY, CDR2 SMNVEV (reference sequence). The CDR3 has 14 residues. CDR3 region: CASSLSRRTGELFF. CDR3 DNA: TGTGCCAGCAGTTTGTCCCGGCGCACCGGGGAGCTGTTTTTT.

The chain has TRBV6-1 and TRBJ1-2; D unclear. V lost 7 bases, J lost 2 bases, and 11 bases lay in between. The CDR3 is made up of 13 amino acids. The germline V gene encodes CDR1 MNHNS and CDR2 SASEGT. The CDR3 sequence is CASTAPGNYGYTF. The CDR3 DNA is TGTGCCAGCACGGCGCCGGGAAACTATGGCTACACCTTC.

Here the CDR3 DNA reads TGTGCCAGCAGTTTAAAAGCCCGGCAGGGGTTAGTCTACGAGCAGTACGTC. Its translation: CASSLKARQGLVYEQYV. The chain uses TRBV27 and TRBJ2-7; D is possibly TRBD1 (6 bases). Per the germline V gene, CDR1 is MNHEY and CDR2 is SMNVEV (reference sequence). The CDR3 loop spans 17 amino acids. With 2 bases removed from V and 3 bases from J, the gap between germline ends came to 20 bases.

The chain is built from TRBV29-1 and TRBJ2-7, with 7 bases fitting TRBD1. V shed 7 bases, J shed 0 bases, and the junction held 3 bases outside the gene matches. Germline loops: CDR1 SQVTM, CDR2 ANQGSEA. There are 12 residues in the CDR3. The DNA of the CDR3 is TGCAGCGGGACAGGAAACTCCTACGAGCAGTACTTC. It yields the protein CSGTGNSYEQYF.